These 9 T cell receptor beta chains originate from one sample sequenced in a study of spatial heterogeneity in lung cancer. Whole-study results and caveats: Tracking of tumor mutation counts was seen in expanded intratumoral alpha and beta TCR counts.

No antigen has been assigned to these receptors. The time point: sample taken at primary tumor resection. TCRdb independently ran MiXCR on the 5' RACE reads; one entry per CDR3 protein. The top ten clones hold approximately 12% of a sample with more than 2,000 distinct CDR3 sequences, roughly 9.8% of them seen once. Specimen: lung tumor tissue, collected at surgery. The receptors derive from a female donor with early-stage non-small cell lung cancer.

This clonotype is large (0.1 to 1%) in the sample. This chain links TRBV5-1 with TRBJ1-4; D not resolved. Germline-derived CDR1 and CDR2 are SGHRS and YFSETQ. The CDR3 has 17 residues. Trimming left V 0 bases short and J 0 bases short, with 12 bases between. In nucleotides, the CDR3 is TGCGCCAGCAGCTTGGGGTTCGGGCCGTCAACTAATGAAAAACTGTTTTTT. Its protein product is CASSLGFGPSTNEKLFF.

The CDR3 is CASSLENIAGGYTF. The CDR3 region has the DNA TGTGCCAGCAGTTTAGAAAACATCGCAGGAGGCTACACCTTC. The chain is built from TRBV28 and TRBJ1-2; D uncertain. The V end was cut by 2 bases, the J end by 8 bases, with 15 bases between. CDR1 and CDR2 (germline): MDHEN, SYDVKM. The CDR3 sequence is 14 residues long.

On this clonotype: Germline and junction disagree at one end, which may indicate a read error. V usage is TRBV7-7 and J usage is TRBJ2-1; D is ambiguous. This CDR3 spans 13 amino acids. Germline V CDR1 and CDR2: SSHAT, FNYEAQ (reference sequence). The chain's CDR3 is CASSLDQNNEQFF. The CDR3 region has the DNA TGTGCTAGCAGCTTAGACCAGAACAATGAGCAGTTCTTC.

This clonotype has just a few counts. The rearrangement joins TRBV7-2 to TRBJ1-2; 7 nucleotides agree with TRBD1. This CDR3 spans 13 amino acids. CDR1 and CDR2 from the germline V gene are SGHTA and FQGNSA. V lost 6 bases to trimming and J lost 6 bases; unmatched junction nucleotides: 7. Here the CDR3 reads CASSQDREDGYTF. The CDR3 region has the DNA TGTGCCAGCAGTCAAGACAGGGAGGATGGCTACACCTTC.

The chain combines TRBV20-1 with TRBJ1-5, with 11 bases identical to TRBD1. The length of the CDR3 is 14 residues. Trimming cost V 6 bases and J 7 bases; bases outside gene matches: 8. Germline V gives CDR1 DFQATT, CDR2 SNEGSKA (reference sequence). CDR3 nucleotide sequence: TGCAGTGCCTCGGACAGGGGGCCTAAACAGCCCCAGCATTTT. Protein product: CSASDRGPKQPQHF.

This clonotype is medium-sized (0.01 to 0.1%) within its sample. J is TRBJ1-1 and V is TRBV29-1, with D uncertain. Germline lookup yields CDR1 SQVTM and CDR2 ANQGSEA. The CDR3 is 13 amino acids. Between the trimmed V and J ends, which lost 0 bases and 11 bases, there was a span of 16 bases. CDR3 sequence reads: CSVEDRGNRRAFF. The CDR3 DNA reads TGCAGCGTTGAAGATCGGGGAAACCGGCGGGCTTTCTTT. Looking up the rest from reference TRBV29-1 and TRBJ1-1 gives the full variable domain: SAVISQKPSRDICQRGTSLTIQCQVDSQVTMMFWYRQQPGQSLTLIATANQGSEATYESGFVIDKFPISRPNLTFSTLTVSNMSPEDSSIYLCSVEDRGNRRAFFGQGTRLTVV.

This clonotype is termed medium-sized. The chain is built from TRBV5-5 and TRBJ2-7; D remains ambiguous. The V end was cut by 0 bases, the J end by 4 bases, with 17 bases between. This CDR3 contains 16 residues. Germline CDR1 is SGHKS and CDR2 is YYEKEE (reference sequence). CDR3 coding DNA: TGTGCCAGCAGCTTGGGGGCCCGTTTCCTAGGGTACGAGCAGTACTTC. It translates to CASSLGARFLGYEQYF.

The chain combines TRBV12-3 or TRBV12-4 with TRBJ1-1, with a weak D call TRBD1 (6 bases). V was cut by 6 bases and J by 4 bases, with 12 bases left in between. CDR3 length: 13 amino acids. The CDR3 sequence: CASSQGQSTEAFF. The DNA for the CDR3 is TGTGCCAGCAGCCAGGGACAAAGCACTGAAGCTTTCTTT.

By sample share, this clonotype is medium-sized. The CDR3 DNA is TGTGCCAGCAGCCACGAGCAGGGAGAGACCCAGTACTTC. Translated: CASSHEQGETQYF. The chain links TRBV7-2 to TRBJ2-5; weak D call: TRBD1 (5 bases). The ends were cut back, 5 bases at V and 4 bases at J, with 11 bases in the middle. This CDR3 has 13 residues. The germline CDR1 and CDR2 sequences are SGHTA and FQGNSA.